Listed below are T cell receptor beta chains from one sample, sequenced in a study of T cell repertoires in cytomegalovirus infection. TCRdb called the reads again in MiXCR, with one record for every CDR3 protein. Among 680,000 or so distinct CDR3 sequences, around 35% were seen once, and the ten largest hold approximately 18%. These receptors' targets are unknown. The sample in question was cultured PBMCs, obtained from culture after CMV antigen stimulation. The receptors here all came from a human donor in good health (CMV status not recorded). Some clones in this sample may be carry-over from other donors' samples. The conserved cysteine and the conserved F or W are not part of the CDR3 here.

j_call: TRBJ1-1; v_call: TRBV28; cdr3_aa: ASSIILGRGTEAF
j_call: TRBJ2-7; v_call: TRBV5-1; cdr3_aa: ASRQGFREQY
j_call: TRBJ2-7; v_call: TRBV7-2; cdr3_aa: ASSWDWTYEQY
j_call: TRBJ2-3; v_call: TRBV5-1; cdr3_aa: ANSTGQGEADTQY
j_call: TRBJ2-5; v_call: TRBV9; cdr3_aa: ASSVRDRFPQETQY
j_call: TRBJ2-7; v_call: TRBV3-1; cdr3_aa: ASSLVAGYYEQY
j_call: TRBJ2-1; v_call: TRBV11-3; cdr3_aa: ASSLDRIGEGDNEQF
j_call: TRBJ1-1; v_call: TRBV24-1; cdr3_aa: ATSLVAF
j_call: TRBJ2-2; v_call: TRBV12-3/TRBV12-4; cdr3_aa: ASVGTGATGELF
j_call: TRBJ2-5; v_call: TRBV5-1; cdr3_aa: ASSLTSGRAPSPQETQY
j_call: TRBJ2-3; v_call: TRBV19; cdr3_aa: ASSPATSGVTDTQY
j_call: TRBJ2-7; v_call: TRBV4-1; cdr3_aa: ASSPVRGVGEQY
j_call: TRBJ2-1; v_call: TRBV11-1; cdr3_aa: ASSRFSGGSSYNEQF
j_call: TRBJ2-5; v_call: TRBV2; cdr3_aa: ASRRYHRAWQETQY
j_call: TRBJ1-1; v_call: TRBV5-1; cdr3_aa: ASSLGTGGARTEAF
j_call: TRBJ2-7; v_call: TRBV28; cdr3_aa: ASSLTSDWAYEQY
j_call: TRBJ2-7; v_call: TRBV28; cdr3_aa: ASAGGDRLHEQY
j_call: TRBJ1-6; v_call: TRBV7-2; cdr3_aa: ASTVEGLGNSPLH
j_call: TRBJ1-4; v_call: TRBV20-1; cdr3_aa: SARSSGGTGGEKLF
j_call: TRBJ2-2; v_call: TRBV6-2/TRBV6-3; cdr3_aa: ASSYSTPVGTSLTGELF
j_call: TRBJ2-6; v_call: TRBV12-3/TRBV12-4; cdr3_aa: ASSLRAGANVLT
j_call: TRBJ1-5; v_call: TRBV19; cdr3_aa: ASIEAGMNQPQH
j_call: TRBJ2-5; v_call: TRBV15; cdr3_aa: ATSRDLGRQETQY
j_call: TRBJ1-2; v_call: TRBV20-1; cdr3_aa: SVGQVYGYT
j_call: TRBJ2-1; v_call: TRBV20-1; cdr3_aa: SARDRVGHNEQF
j_call: TRBJ2-2; v_call: TRBV7-6; cdr3_aa: ASSLDLGELF
j_call: TRBJ1-2; v_call: TRBV12-3/TRBV12-4; cdr3_aa: ASSLTGIYYGYT
j_call: TRBJ2-3; v_call: TRBV27; cdr3_aa: ASNSGGTDTQY
j_call: TRBJ1-3; v_call: TRBV29-1; cdr3_aa: SVGTGGGNTIY
j_call: TRBJ2-6; v_call: TRBV5-3; cdr3_aa: ASSYGTGANVLT
j_call: TRBJ2-1; v_call: TRBV4-1; cdr3_aa: ASSQDGSGTYNEQF
j_call: TRBJ2-1; v_call: TRBV11-2; cdr3_aa: ASSPFGGYNEQF
j_call: TRBJ1-2; v_call: TRBV6-2/TRBV6-3; cdr3_aa: ASTNGNAYT
j_call: TRBJ2-5; v_call: TRBV10-3; cdr3_aa: AISHGTGEETQY
j_call: TRBJ2-7; v_call: TRBV7-9; cdr3_aa: ASSLDWGSEGQY
j_call: TRBJ2-5; v_call: TRBV9; cdr3_aa: ASSLGGAVQETQY
j_call: TRBJ1-3; v_call: TRBV27; cdr3_aa: ASRTAAGNTIY
j_call: TRBJ2-6; v_call: TRBV6-1; cdr3_aa: ASRLGPVGSGANVLT
j_call: TRBJ1-5; v_call: TRBV19; cdr3_aa: ASSNRTGKWFQPQH
j_call: TRBJ1-4; v_call: TRBV19; cdr3_aa: ASSIMENEKLF
j_call: TRBJ2-3; v_call: TRBV12-5; cdr3_aa: ASGLGLTSMTQY
j_call: TRBJ2-3; v_call: TRBV12-3/TRBV12-4; cdr3_aa: ASDRGPTDTQY
j_call: TRBJ1-5; v_call: TRBV7-2; cdr3_aa: ASSPTTGVGQPQH
j_call: TRBJ2-4; v_call: TRBV28; cdr3_aa: ASHGGGYSAKNIQY
j_call: TRBJ2-3; v_call: TRBV20-1; cdr3_aa: SAIDRGGHTDTQY
j_call: TRBJ2-7; v_call: TRBV2; cdr3_aa: ASSGGRGSMEQY
j_call: TRBJ1-2; v_call: TRBV6-5; cdr3_aa: ASRELSDYGYT
j_call: TRBJ2-5; v_call: TRBV12-3/TRBV12-4; cdr3_aa: ASSLAATETQY
j_call: TRBJ1-5; v_call: TRBV5-6; cdr3_aa: ASSLGPGQSNQPQH
j_call: TRBJ1-3; v_call: TRBV6-1; cdr3_aa: ASSEIYRGAGNTIY